This T cell receptor beta chain comes out of a study of regulatory T cells in long-lasting Graves disease (dated by TCRdb to about 2021). Background for the entire study: Antithyroid drugs had been taken for less than 3 months by newly diagnosed Graves' disease patients. This study used TCR sequencing and RNA sequencing of peripheral blood to compare persistent Graves' disease patients against newly diagnosed Graves' disease patients. The study was registered as a clinical trial and conducted in China. A total of 33 samples were covered by TCR sequencing, comprising approximately 13 persistent and around 20 newly diagnosed Graves' disease patients. The research as a whole found: The authors acknowledged the small sample size as a limitation that may reduce accuracy. Lower TCR Shannon entropy and fewer highly expanded clones were observed in persistent Graves' disease patients than in newly diagnosed patients, which suggested clonal expansion. Patients with persistent disease shared more public clonotypes (under 3,000) than newly diagnosed patients did (approximately 990). Sequencing and analysis were limited to the TCR beta chain. Because the primary lesion, thyroid tissue, could not be accessed, the study looked at peripheral blood alone.

As to this clonotype: Its antigen is not yet known. Per-base quality was not reported, and no clone a single base away is much larger than it.

The time point label, as the study defines it: newly diagnosed GD, antithyroid drugs for less than 3 months. For both TCR sequencing and RNA sequencing, RNA was extracted from PBMCs using TRIzol. The diagnosis of Graves' disease followed American Thyroid Association guidelines. Patients were recruited from an endocrinology department in Xi'an, China. Each patient gave roughly 10 milliliters of peripheral blood, collected in an EDTA anticoagulant tube. Ficoll Paque Plus density gradient separation was used to isolate PBMCs, and no further T cell sorting was done. An Agilent 2100 Bioanalyzer and agarose gel were used to check RNA quality, while a NanoDrop 2000 measured RNA concentration. Library method: multiplex PCR. The sequencing machine was an Illumina HiSeq 4000. To build TCR beta libraries, CDR3 regions were amplified by Arm-PCR using iRepertoire HTBI primers. PCR products were gel purified before sequencing. Per the source publication's procedure: Gene usage analysis of CDR3 amino acid clonotypes relied on the 60 or so TRBV and 15 or so TRBJ segments identified across samples. Filtered high-quality paired reads were merged into contigs using COPE and FqMerger. BLAST was used to align contigs to the IMGT TRBV, TRBD and TRBJ reference genes, and CDR3 was defined following IMGT. Highly expanded clones were defined as clonotypes with a frequency above 0.1%. Shannon entropy was used to measure repertoire diversity, and the Gini coefficient was used to measure V-J evenness. A clonotype was considered public if more than one individual shared it. The public sequencing data were trimmed at Q25 with fastp and processed into clonotypes with MiXCR by TCRdb, which kept only in-frame beta chains. Under each unique CDR3 protein, matching rows form one entry showing the most common genes and DNA. What appears here as the V and J calls and clone size reflects TCRdb's work, not the paper's. The sample table contains about 450,000 distinct CDR3 sequences; only one count was recorded for about 14% of them. The ten largest clones add up to approximately 17% of the sample.

Separately, the same data were catalogued under a study of T cells in Graves' hyperthyroidism and ophthalmopathy. The second study, in turn, reports: Graves' hyperthyroidism was defined as stable when no progression to ophthalmopathy occurred over 18 months of follow-up. Hyperthyroidism patients were newly diagnosed, with disease duration under 2 months, and aged 18 to 65 years. Patients with uncontrolled infections, other autoimmune diseases, pregnancy or lactation were excluded. Diagnoses relied on clinical symptoms, serum thyroxine and TRAb, thyroid ultrasound and orbital computed tomography. For the first round of RT-PCR on the TCR CDR3, the HTBI primer set was used together with the Qiagen OneStep RT-PCR kit. Most expanded thyroid clonotypes (frequency above 0.001) were also detected in blood, suggesting blood repertoires may reflect thyroid immune responses. A model built on a 13 V-J signature distinguished ophthalmopathy from stable hyperthyroidism, reaching 85% to 90% sensitivity and about 81% specificity in cross-validation and 80%/75% in testing. During validation, the model predicted progression to ophthalmopathy a median of around six months ahead of onset, with almost 71% sensitivity and 72% to 80% specificity. To identify TCR V-J signatures that set the groups apart, the researchers used a discovery cohort of about a hundred patients, made up of about 44 with Graves' ophthalmopathy and about 55 with stable Graves' hyperthyroidism. Prospective prediction of ophthalmopathy was tested in an independent validation cohort of some 20 hyperthyroidism patients and some 17 patients who later progressed to ophthalmopathy. The 100 or so discovery patients were randomly split 7:3 into training and test sets. Thyroid tissue and blood T-cell repertoires from six Graves' hyperthyroidism patients were also compared in the study. Following sampling, methimazole starting at 30 mg daily was given to hyperthyroidism patients, and high-dose intravenous methylprednisolone was given to ophthalmopathy patients. A second multiplex PCR round built the libraries, followed by size selection and purification. The libraries were sequenced on an Illumina HiSeq2000 using paired-end 100 bp reads. SOAPnuke was used to process the raw data, throwing out any read that contained adapters or uncalled bases, had a mean Phred below 15, or lacked an exact constant-primer or identifier match. COPE v1.2.5 was used to merge the high-quality paired reads, and each unique nucleotide sequence was defined as a clonotype. MiTCR v1.1 was used to align clonotypes to the IMGT TRBV, TRBD and TRBJ reference segments. The analysis was restricted to V-J combinations with a frequency above 0.0001, which together covered 98% to 99.2% of the repertoires. The TCS score was defined as the ratio of F50 (clonal expansion) to E x V (chaos), calculated using BLOSUM62-based TCRdist between CDR3 peptides within each V-J. Welch's t-statistics and random forest reduced several hundred V-J features to fewer than 15, which were used in a naive Bayes classifier (R e1071). Sample size was not statistically predetermined, and investigators were not blinded to group allocation. According to the paper, TCR Vbeta CDR3 sequencing was carried out on over 130 peripheral blood samples, which came from more than 40 ophthalmopathy, 80 or so hyperthyroidism and approximately 17 progressor patients.

Sequenced material: peripheral blood mononuclear cells (PBMCs), taken at new diagnosis, from a patient treated with antithyroid drugs. The TCR sequence derives from a woman aged 45 to 65 with Graves disease. Donor details come from another sample of the same person, matched by shared clones.

The DNA sequence is TGTGCCATCAGTGAGTCGGCGGGAGTGGGGGTAGATACGCAGTATTTT. This translates into CAISESAGVGVDTQYF. Here the chain combines TRBV10-3 and TRBJ2-3; TRBD2 aligns with 7 central bases. The CDR3 measures 16 amino acids from cysteine to phenylalanine. This entry keeps only the CDR3 DNA: 48 bases, framed from base 1. Trimming leaves V shorter by 0 bases and J shorter by 5 bases, with the junction holding 8 bases beyond the gene matches. CDR1 and CDR2 are read off the germline V gene as ENHRY and SYGVKD.